These T cell receptor beta chains were read from a single sample in a study of beta chain features in type 1 diabetes. Some clones are missing from TCRdb's copy, which holds only in-frame ones; the method was immunoSEQ multiplex PCR. This table holds around 690,000 clones, around 11% found once. Sequences were obtained from naive CD4+ T cells from blood. The receptors stem from a man aged 25 to 40 with type 1 diabetes. Each CDR3 is given with its conserved first and last residue. The D gene is left open where the match is weak. Clone size is given for some rows only: seen once, a few or many times, or a class if the clone is expanded.

d_gene: TRBD1; v_gene: TRBV7-2; j_gene: TRBJ1-5; abundance: few; CDR3aa: CASSLPPRGQPQHF; CDR3nt: TGTGCCAGCAGCTTGCCCCCCAGGGGGCAGCCCCAGCATTTT
d_gene: -; v_gene: TRBV16; j_gene: TRBJ2-5; abundance: few; CDR3aa: CASTITRTEETQYF; CDR3nt: TGTGCCAGCACTATAACCCGGACGGAAGAGACCCAGTACTTC
d_gene: -; v_gene: TRBV5-1; j_gene: TRBJ1-3; abundance: -; CDR3aa: CASSLVFQHSGNTIYF; CDR3nt: TGCGCCAGCAGCTTGGTATTTCAGCACTCTGGAAACACCATATATTTT
d_gene: -; v_gene: TRBV5-6; j_gene: TRBJ1-2; abundance: few; CDR3aa: CASSLVTGLGGYTF; CDR3nt: TGTGCCAGCAGCTTGGTAACAGGATTGGGTGGCTACACCTTC
d_gene: -; v_gene: TRBV6-6; j_gene: TRBJ1-4; abundance: few; CDR3aa: CASSYSRAEKLFF; CDR3nt: TGTGCCAGCAGTTACTCGAGGGCAGAAAAACTGTTTTTT
d_gene: -; v_gene: TRBV7-3; j_gene: TRBJ2-2; abundance: -; CDR3aa: CASSLVRQPAGELFF; CDR3nt: TGTGCCAGCAGCTTAGTTCGGCAGCCAGCCGGGGAGCTGTTTTTT
d_gene: -; v_gene: TRBV20-1; j_gene: TRBJ2-5; abundance: -; CDR3aa: CSATQETQYF; CDR3nt: TGCAGTGCTACGCAGGAGACCCAGTACTTC
d_gene: TRBD1; v_gene: TRBV7-8; j_gene: TRBJ2-4; abundance: -; CDR3aa: CASSTGTGKNIQYF; CDR3nt: TGTGCCAGCAGCACGGGGACAGGCAAAAACATTCAGTACTTC
d_gene: TRBD1; v_gene: TRBV30; j_gene: TRBJ1-6; abundance: few; CDR3aa: CAWSYRGNSPLHF; CDR3nt: TGTGCCTGGAGTTACAGGGGAAATTCACCCCTCCACTTT
d_gene: -; v_gene: TRBV6-6; j_gene: TRBJ2-1; abundance: -; CDR3aa: CASSLQGQQFF; CDR3nt: TGTGCCAGCAGCCTACAGGGACAGCAGTTCTTC
d_gene: -; v_gene: TRBV13; j_gene: TRBJ1-6; abundance: -; CDR3aa: CASSLGTGGWPLHF; CDR3nt: TGTGCCAGCAGCTTAGGAACCGGGGGTTGGCCCCTCCACTTT
d_gene: TRBD2; v_gene: TRBV30; j_gene: TRBJ2-1; abundance: few; CDR3aa: CAWGSPGIAGFNEQFF; CDR3nt: TGTGCCTGGGGATCCCCTGGGATAGCGGGTTTCAATGAGCAGTTCTTC
d_gene: TRBD2; v_gene: TRBV11-3; j_gene: TRBJ2-1; abundance: -; CDR3aa: CASSSSAGANYNEQFF; CDR3nt: TGTGCCAGCAGCTCTTCAGCGGGGGCAAACTACAATGAGCAGTTCTTC
d_gene: TRBD1; v_gene: TRBV6-1; j_gene: TRBJ2-7; abundance: few; CDR3aa: CASNEDRARYEQYF; CDR3nt: TGTGCCAGCAATGAGGACAGGGCACGCTACGAGCAGTACTTC
d_gene: TRBD1; v_gene: TRBV2; j_gene: TRBJ1-2; abundance: few; CDR3aa: CASRDRANYGYTF; CDR3nt: TGTGCCAGTAGGGACAGAGCTAACTATGGCTACACCTTC
d_gene: -; v_gene: TRBV6-6; j_gene: TRBJ1-4; abundance: -; CDR3aa: CASSYTGGEKLFF; CDR3nt: TGTGCCAGCAGTTACACAGGTGGAGAAAAACTGTTTTTT
d_gene: TRBD2; v_gene: TRBV9; j_gene: TRBJ2-5; abundance: -; CDR3aa: CASSASGYQETQYF; CDR3nt: TGTGCCAGCAGCGCTAGCGGTTACCAAGAGACCCAGTACTTC
d_gene: TRBD1; v_gene: TRBV18; j_gene: TRBJ1-1; abundance: -; CDR3aa: CASSPTGGFDSDTEAFF; CDR3nt: TGTGCCAGCTCACCGACAGGGGGCTTTGACTCGGACACTGAAGCTTTCTTT
d_gene: -; v_gene: TRBV5-6; j_gene: TRBJ2-5; abundance: few; CDR3aa: CASSLEGAAETQYF; CDR3nt: TGTGCCAGCAGCTTGGAAGGGGCGGCAGAGACCCAGTACTTC
d_gene: TRBD2; v_gene: TRBV11-2; j_gene: TRBJ2-3; abundance: many; CDR3aa: CASSLGGLALSDTQYF; CDR3nt: TGTGCCAGCAGCCTGGGGGGACTAGCTCTTTCAGATACGCAGTATTTT
d_gene: -; v_gene: TRBV2; j_gene: TRBJ1-1; abundance: few; CDR3aa: CASTTGRDTEAFF; CDR3nt: TGTGCCAGCACCACAGGGCGGGACACTGAAGCTTTCTTT
d_gene: TRBD2; v_gene: TRBV15; j_gene: TRBJ2-1; abundance: few; CDR3aa: CATSRGLAGNNEQFF; CDR3nt: TGTGCCACCAGCAGGGGACTAGCGGGCAACAATGAGCAGTTCTTC
d_gene: TRBD1; v_gene: TRBV30; j_gene: TRBJ1-2; abundance: -; CDR3aa: CAWSALQGAIGYTF; CDR3nt: TGTGCCTGGAGTGCCCTACAGGGGGCCATTGGCTACACCTTC
d_gene: -; v_gene: TRBV7-4; j_gene: TRBJ1-5; abundance: few; CDR3aa: CASSLSADYQPQHF; CDR3nt: TGTGCCAGCAGCTTATCCGCAGACTATCAGCCCCAGCATTTT
d_gene: -; v_gene: TRBV9; j_gene: TRBJ2-3; abundance: -; CDR3aa: CASSAAPHGVKTDTQYF; CDR3nt: TGTGCCAGCAGCGCCGCCCCGCACGGGGTAAAGACAGATACGCAGTATTTT
d_gene: -; v_gene: TRBV9; j_gene: TRBJ1-1; abundance: few; CDR3aa: CASSPGTHEAFF; CDR3nt: TGTGCCAGCAGCCCCGGGACCCATGAAGCTTTCTTT
d_gene: -; v_gene: TRBV6-1; j_gene: TRBJ2-3; abundance: few; CDR3aa: CASSEQGGWADTQYF; CDR3nt: TGTGCCAGCAGTGAGCAAGGGGGGTGGGCAGATACGCAGTATTTT
d_gene: -; v_gene: TRBV9; j_gene: TRBJ2-2; abundance: few; CDR3aa: CASSGHTGELFF; CDR3nt: TGTGCCAGCAGCGGCCACACCGGGGAGCTGTTTTTT
d_gene: -; v_gene: TRBV27; j_gene: TRBJ2-3; abundance: -; CDR3aa: CASSLSGTDTQYF; CDR3nt: TGTGCCAGCAGTTTATCGGGGACAGATACGCAGTATTTT
d_gene: -; v_gene: TRBV27; j_gene: TRBJ1-4; abundance: -; CDR3aa: CASTTDTTNEKLFF; CDR3nt: TGTGCCAGCACCACAGATACAACTAATGAAAAACTGTTTTTT
d_gene: -; v_gene: TRBV6-6; j_gene: TRBJ1-4; abundance: few; CDR3aa: CASSYQQGPNEKLFF; CDR3nt: TGTGCCAGCAGCTATCAACAGGGACCCAATGAAAAACTGTTTTTT
d_gene: TRBD2; v_gene: TRBV5-4; j_gene: TRBJ2-1; abundance: -; CDR3aa: CASSMGGLHNEQFF; CDR3nt: TGTGCCAGCAGCATGGGGGGGTTGCACAATGAGCAGTTCTTC
d_gene: TRBD2; v_gene: TRBV19; j_gene: TRBJ2-1; abundance: -; CDR3aa: CASTKGLAAREQFF; CDR3nt: TGTGCCAGTACAAAAGGACTAGCGGCCAGAGAGCAGTTCTTC
d_gene: TRBD1; v_gene: TRBV28; j_gene: TRBJ2-7; abundance: few; CDR3aa: CASSSGGLSYEQYF; CDR3nt: TGTGCCAGCAGCTCAGGGGGTCTCTCCTACGAGCAGTACTTC
d_gene: -; v_gene: TRBV9; j_gene: TRBJ2-3; abundance: few; CDR3aa: CASSVEVARDTQYF; CDR3nt: TGTGCCAGCAGCGTAGAGGTAGCCAGAGATACGCAGTATTTT
d_gene: TRBD1; v_gene: TRBV27; j_gene: TRBJ1-2; abundance: -; CDR3aa: CASSPGQGGSYTF; CDR3nt: TGTGCCAGCAGTCCCGGACAGGGCGGTAGCTACACCTTC
d_gene: -; v_gene: TRBV25-1; j_gene: TRBJ1-3; abundance: few; CDR3aa: CASSEYEGGNTIYF; CDR3nt: TGTGCCAGCAGTGAATACGAGGGAGGAAACACCATATATTTT
d_gene: -; v_gene: TRBV6-6; j_gene: TRBJ2-1; abundance: few; CDR3aa: CATSRGNEQFF; CDR3nt: TGTGCCACATCCCGGGGCAATGAGCAGTTCTTC
d_gene: -; v_gene: TRBV11-2; j_gene: TRBJ2-1; abundance: -; CDR3aa: CASSPDISYNEQFF; CDR3nt: TGTGCCAGCAGCCCCGATATCTCCTACAATGAGCAGTTCTTC
d_gene: TRBD1; v_gene: TRBV7-6; j_gene: TRBJ2-1; abundance: -; CDR3aa: CASSRTGTNNEQFF; CDR3nt: TGTGCCAGCAGCCGGACAGGGACGAACAATGAGCAGTTCTTC
d_gene: TRBD1; v_gene: TRBV30; j_gene: TRBJ1-4; abundance: -; CDR3aa: CAWSASQGGTNEKLFF; CDR3nt: TGTGCCTGGAGTGCCTCACAGGGGGGCACTAATGAAAAACTGTTTTTT
d_gene: -; v_gene: TRBV6-5; j_gene: TRBJ2-5; abundance: -; CDR3aa: CASSSATTQETQYF; CDR3nt: TGTGCCAGCAGTTCCGCGACGACGCAAGAGACCCAGTACTTC
d_gene: -; v_gene: TRBV9; j_gene: TRBJ1-6; abundance: few; CDR3aa: CASSVDPESSYNSPLHF; CDR3nt: TGTGCCAGCAGCGTAGACCCCGAGAGCTCCTATAATTCACCCCTCCACTTT
d_gene: TRBD1; v_gene: TRBV5-6; j_gene: TRBJ2-5; abundance: few; CDR3aa: CASSHVNRGETQYF; CDR3nt: TGTGCCAGCAGCCACGTCAACAGGGGAGAGACCCAGTACTTC
d_gene: -; v_gene: TRBV27; j_gene: TRBJ1-6; abundance: -; CDR3aa: CASSSEGPFYNSPLHF; CDR3nt: TGTGCCAGCAGTTCAGAGGGACCCTTCTATAATTCACCCCTCCACTTT
d_gene: TRBD2; v_gene: TRBV5-1; j_gene: TRBJ2-7; abundance: -; CDR3aa: CASSEGLVPDYEQYF; CDR3nt: TGCGCCAGCAGCGAAGGACTAGTCCCCGACTACGAGCAGTACTTC
d_gene: -; v_gene: TRBV18; j_gene: TRBJ2-2; abundance: -; CDR3aa: CASSPPYRTWNTGELFF; CDR3nt: TGTGCCAGCTCACCACCATACCGGACGTGGAACACCGGGGAGCTGTTTTTT
d_gene: -; v_gene: TRBV4-1; j_gene: TRBJ2-7; abundance: -; CDR3aa: CASSQDQRTGVREQYF; CDR3nt: TGCGCCAGCAGCCAAGATCAACGTACGGGGGTCAGGGAGCAGTACTTC
d_gene: -; v_gene: TRBV11-1; j_gene: TRBJ2-2; abundance: few; CDR3aa: CASSLAHSSDNTGELFF; CDR3nt: TGTGCCAGCAGCTTAGCGCATTCTAGCGATAACACCGGGGAGCTGTTTTTT
d_gene: -; v_gene: TRBV11-1; j_gene: TRBJ1-1; abundance: -; CDR3aa: CASSLDNRMNTEAFF; CDR3nt: TGTGCCAGCAGCTTAGACAACAGAATGAACACTGAAGCTTTCTTT
d_gene: -; v_gene: TRBV6-1; j_gene: TRBJ1-2; abundance: few; CDR3aa: CASSTTVNYGYTF; CDR3nt: TGTGCCAGCAGTACGACAGTCAACTATGGCTACACCTTC